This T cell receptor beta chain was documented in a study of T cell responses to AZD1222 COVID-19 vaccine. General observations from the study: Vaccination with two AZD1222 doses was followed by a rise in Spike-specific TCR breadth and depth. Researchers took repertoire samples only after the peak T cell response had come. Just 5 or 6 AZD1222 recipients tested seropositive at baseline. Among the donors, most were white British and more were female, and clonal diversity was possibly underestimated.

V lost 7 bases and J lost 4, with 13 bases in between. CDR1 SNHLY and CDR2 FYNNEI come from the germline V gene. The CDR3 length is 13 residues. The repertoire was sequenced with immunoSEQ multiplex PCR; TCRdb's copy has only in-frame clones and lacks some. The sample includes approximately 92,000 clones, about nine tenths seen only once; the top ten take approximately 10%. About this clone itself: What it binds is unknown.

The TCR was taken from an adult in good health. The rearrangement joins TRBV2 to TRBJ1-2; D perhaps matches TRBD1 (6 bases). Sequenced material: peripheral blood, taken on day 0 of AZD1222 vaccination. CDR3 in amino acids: CASIPGAGYGYTF. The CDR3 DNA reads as TGTGCCAGCATTCCGGGGGCGGGCTATGGCTACACCTTC.